A single sample gave rise to the 10 T cell receptor beta chains below, sequenced in a study of B cell selection in AIRE deficiency. CD4+CD127+ cells were sorted as the conventional CD4 T cells. Only in-frame clones appear in the TCRdb table, and some are missing; sequencing was by immunoSEQ multiplex PCR. The repertoire includes about 22,000 clones, approximately 96% of them detected once, and about 0.17% sits in the top ten. The sequencing input was CD4+CD127+ conventional T cells sorted from PBMCs. Receptors originate from a human donor in good health.

The chain carries TRBV2 and TRBJ1-3; D is uncertain. V was cut by 2 bases and J by 2 bases, with 7 bases left in between. CDR1 SNHLY and CDR2 FYNNEI come from the germline V gene. The CDR3 has 14 residues. CDR3 DNA sequence: TGTGCCAGCAGTGAAAGACCCACTGGAAACACCATATATTTT. It encodes CASSERPTGNTIYF.

The chain links TRBV9 to TRBJ1-1; unclear D gene. Germline V gene sequence: CDR1 SGDLS, CDR2 YYNGEE. This CDR3 region has 14 residues. V was trimmed by 0 bases and J by 4 bases, leaving 10 bases between them. The CDR3, as DNA: TGTGCCAGCAGCGTAGGAGGGAGAGCCACTGAAGCTTTCTTT. It encodes CASSVGGRATEAFF. The full variable domain, rest sourced from reference TRBV9 and TRBJ1-1, is DSGVTQTPKHLITATGQRVTLRCSPRSGDLSVYWYQQSLDQGLQFLIQYYNGEERAKGNILERFSAQQFPDLHSELNLSSLELGDSALYFCASSVGGRATEAFFGQGTRLTVV.

The chain combines TRBV7-9 with TRBJ2-1; perhaps TRBD2 as D (5 bases). CDR3 length: 15 residues. In germline, CDR1 is SEHNR, CDR2 FQNEAQ (reference sequence). V dropped 2 bases and J dropped 7 bases, with 15 bases sitting between them. The CDR3, as DNA: TGTGCCAGCAGCTTAATGGCACTAGGCAGGAATGAGCAGTTCTTC. Translating it yields CASSLMALGRNEQFF.

The J gene is TRBJ1-2, the V gene TRBV29-1, with 7 nucleotides matching TRBD1. V shed 8 bases, J shed 3 bases, and the junction held 6 bases outside the gene matches. Germline V lookup: CDR1 SQVTM, CDR2 ANQGSEA. The CDR3 covers 12 residues. The CDR3 sequence: CSTRTGDYGYTF. CDR3 nucleotides: TGCAGCACTCGGACAGGAGACTATGGCTACACCTTC.

The chain couples TRBV6-1 to TRBJ2-2; tentatively, D is TRBD1 (6 bases). Germline values: CDR1 MNHNS, CDR2 SASEGT. V shed 5 bases and J shed 1 base, with 11 bases lying between them. The CDR3 has 15 amino acids. The CDR3 here is CASSQQGLNTGELFF. CDR3 nucleotide sequence: TGTGCCAGCAGTCAACAGGGCCTGAACACCGGGGAGCTGTTTTTT.

V is TRBV5-5 and J is TRBJ2-5; 7 nucleotides match TRBD1. Germline values: CDR1 SGHKS, CDR2 YYEKEE (reference sequence). CDR3 length: 13 residues. J was trimmed by 3 bases and V by 1 base; bases with no gene match: 0. The DNA of the CDR3 is TGTGCCAGCAGCTTGACAGGGGAAGAGACCCAGTACTTC. Amino acids: CASSLTGEETQYF.

This rearrangement joins TRBV6-6 to TRBJ1-2; 8 bases map to TRBD1. The V segment lost 4 bases and the J segment 5 bases; nucleotides outside the gene matches: 3. The germline V gene has CDR1 MNHNY and CDR2 SVGAGI (reference sequence). The CDR3 is made up of 13 amino acids. CDR3 region: CASSFQGAYGYTF. CDR3 nucleotide sequence: TGTGCCAGCAGTTTTCAGGGGGCTTATGGCTACACCTTC.

The rearrangement uses TRBV2 and TRBJ2-5; D unclear. The CDR3 loop spans 12 amino acids. The germline gives CDR1 SNHLY, CDR2 FYNNEI. V was cut by 5 bases and J by 7 bases, with 11 bases left in between. CDR3 DNA: TGTGCCAGCAGTCAAGAAACGGGGACCCAGTACTTC. Translated: CASSQETGTQYF.

This chain connects TRBV18 to TRBJ1-6; tentatively, D is TRBD1 (5 bases). V lost 3 bases and J 0 bases, leaving 12 bases between the germline ends. This CDR3 has 17 amino acids. The germline gives CDR1 KGHSH, CDR2 LQKENI. The CDR3 is CASSPEQARSYNSPLHF. As DNA, the CDR3 is TGTGCCAGCTCACCGGAACAGGCACGCTCCTATAATTCACCCCTCCACTTT.

This chain connects TRBV21-1 to TRBJ2-3; the DNA was not compared with TRBD1, the D call given in the table. TRBV21-1 corresponds to a pseudogene. The CDR3 totals 13 residues. The CDR3 region is CDSREGVTDTQYF. In nucleotides, the CDR3 is TGTGACTCACGAGAGGGGGTTACAGATACGCAGTATTTT.